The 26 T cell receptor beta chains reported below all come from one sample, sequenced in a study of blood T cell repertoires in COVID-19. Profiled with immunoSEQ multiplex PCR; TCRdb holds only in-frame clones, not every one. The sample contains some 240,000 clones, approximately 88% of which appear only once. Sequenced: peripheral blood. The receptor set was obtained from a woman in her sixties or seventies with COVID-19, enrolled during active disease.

CDR3 sequence reads: CASSLSESNQPQHF. The CDR3 DNA is TGTGCCAGCAGCCTCAGCGAGAGCAATCAGCCCCAGCATTTT. The gene calls are TRBV7-9 and TRBJ1-5; D not resolved. The CDR3 sequence is 14 residues long. Trimming took 5 bases from V and 1 from J, leaving 9 bases between them. CDR1 SEHNR and CDR2 FQNEAQ come from the germline V gene (reference sequence).

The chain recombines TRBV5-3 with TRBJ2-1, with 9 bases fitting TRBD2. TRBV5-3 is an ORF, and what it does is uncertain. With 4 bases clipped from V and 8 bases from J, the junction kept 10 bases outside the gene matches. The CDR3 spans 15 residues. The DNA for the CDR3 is TGTGCCAGAAGCCAACGGGGTAGCGGGAGCCATGAGCAGTTCTTC. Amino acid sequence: CARSQRGSGSHEQFF.

CDR3 region: CASSELTSASYNEQFF. CDR3 nucleotide sequence: TGTGCCAGCAGCGAATTGACTAGCGCATCCTACAATGAGCAGTTCTTC. This chain joins TRBV6-1 and TRBJ2-1, with 8 bases fitting TRBD2. The V segment lost 6 bases and the J segment 1 base; nucleotides outside the gene matches: 8. CDR3 length: 16 residues. Germline V gene lookup returns CDR1 MNHNS and CDR2 SASEGT.

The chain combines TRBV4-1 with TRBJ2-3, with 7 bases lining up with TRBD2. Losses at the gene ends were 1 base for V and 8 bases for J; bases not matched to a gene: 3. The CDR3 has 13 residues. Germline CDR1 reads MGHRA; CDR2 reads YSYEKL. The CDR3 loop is CASSQGRTSTQYF. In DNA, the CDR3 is TGCGCCAGCAGCCAAGGGCGGACTAGTACGCAGTATTTT.

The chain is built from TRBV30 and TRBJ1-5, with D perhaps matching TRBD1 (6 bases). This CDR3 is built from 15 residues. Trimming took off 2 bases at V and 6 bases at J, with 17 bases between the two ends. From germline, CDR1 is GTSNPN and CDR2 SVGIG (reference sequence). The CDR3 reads CAWSPGTNGGQPQHF. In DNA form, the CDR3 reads TGTGCCTGGAGTCCCGGGACAAATGGGGGTCAGCCCCAGCATTTT.

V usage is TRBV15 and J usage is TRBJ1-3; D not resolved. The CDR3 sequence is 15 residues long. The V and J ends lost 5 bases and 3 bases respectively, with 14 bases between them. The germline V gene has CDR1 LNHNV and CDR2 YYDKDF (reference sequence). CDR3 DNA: TGTGCCACCAGCTCGGACGGGGTCGGTGGAAACACCATATATTTT. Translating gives CATSSDGVGGNTIYF.

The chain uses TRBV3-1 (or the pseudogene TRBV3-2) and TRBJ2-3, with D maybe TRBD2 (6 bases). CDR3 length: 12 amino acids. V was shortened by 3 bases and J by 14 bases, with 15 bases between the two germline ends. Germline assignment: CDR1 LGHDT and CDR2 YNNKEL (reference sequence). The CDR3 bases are TGTGCCAGCAGCCAGCCGGGACTTCGCGCGTATTTT. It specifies CASSQPGLRAYF.

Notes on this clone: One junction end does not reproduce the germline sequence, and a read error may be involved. The CDR3 nucleotides read TGTGCTAGCAGCCGTAGCGGGTCCACCGGGGAGCTGTTTTTT. Translating it yields CASSRSGSTGELFF. This chain links TRBV7-7 with TRBJ2-2, with 7 bases identical to TRBD2. The CDR3 has 14 residues. Germline V gene data show CDR1 as SSHAT and CDR2 as FNYEAQ (reference sequence).

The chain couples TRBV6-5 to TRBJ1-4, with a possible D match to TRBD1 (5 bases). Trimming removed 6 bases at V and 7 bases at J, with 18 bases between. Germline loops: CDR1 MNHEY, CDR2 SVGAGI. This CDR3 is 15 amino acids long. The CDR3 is CASSRRQSSVEKLFF. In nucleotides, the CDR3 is TGTGCCAGCAGCCGCAGACAGAGCAGTGTTGAAAAACTGTTTTTT.

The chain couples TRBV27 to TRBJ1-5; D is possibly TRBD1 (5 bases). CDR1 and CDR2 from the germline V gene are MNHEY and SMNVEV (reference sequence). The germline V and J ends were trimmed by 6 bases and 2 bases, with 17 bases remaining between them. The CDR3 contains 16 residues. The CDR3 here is CASSPWGQRGNQPQHF. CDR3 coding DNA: TGTGCCAGCAGCCCCTGGGGCCAAAGGGGCAATCAGCCCCAGCATTTT.

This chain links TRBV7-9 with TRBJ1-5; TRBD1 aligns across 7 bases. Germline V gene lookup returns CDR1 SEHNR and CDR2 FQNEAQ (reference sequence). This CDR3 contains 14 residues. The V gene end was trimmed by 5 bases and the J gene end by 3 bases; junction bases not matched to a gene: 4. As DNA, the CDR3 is TGTGCCAGCAGCGGAGGGACAGACAATCAGCCCCAGCATTTT. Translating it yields CASSGGTDNQPQHF. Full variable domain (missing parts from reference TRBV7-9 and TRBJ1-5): DTGVSQNPRHKITKRGQNVTFRCDPISEHNRLYWYRQTLGQGPEFLTYFQNEAQLEKSRLLSDRFSAERPKGSFSTLEIQRTEQGDSAMYLCASSGGTDNQPQHFGDGTRLSIL.

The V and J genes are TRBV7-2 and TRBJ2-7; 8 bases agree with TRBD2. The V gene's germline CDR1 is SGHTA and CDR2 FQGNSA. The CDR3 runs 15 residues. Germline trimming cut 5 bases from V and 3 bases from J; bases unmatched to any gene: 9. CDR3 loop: CASSDAGGKSYEQYF. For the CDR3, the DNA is TGTGCCAGCAGCGATGCGGGGGGCAAGAGCTACGAGCAGTACTTC.

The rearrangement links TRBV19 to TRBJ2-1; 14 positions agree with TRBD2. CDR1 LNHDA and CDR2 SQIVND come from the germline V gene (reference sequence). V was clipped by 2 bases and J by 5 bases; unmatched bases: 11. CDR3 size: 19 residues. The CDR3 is CASSISTSGRVGRHNEQFF. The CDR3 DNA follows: TGTGCCAGTAGTATATCGACTAGCGGGAGGGTAGGTCGCCACAATGAGCAGTTCTTC.

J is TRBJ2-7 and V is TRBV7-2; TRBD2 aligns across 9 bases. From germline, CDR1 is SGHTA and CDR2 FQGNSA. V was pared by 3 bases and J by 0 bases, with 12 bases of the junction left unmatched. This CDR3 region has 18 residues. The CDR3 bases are TGTGCCAGCAGCTTTGGCGGGAGGGTGAAGTCCGGCTCCTACGAGCAGTACTTC. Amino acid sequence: CASSFGGRVKSGSYEQYF.

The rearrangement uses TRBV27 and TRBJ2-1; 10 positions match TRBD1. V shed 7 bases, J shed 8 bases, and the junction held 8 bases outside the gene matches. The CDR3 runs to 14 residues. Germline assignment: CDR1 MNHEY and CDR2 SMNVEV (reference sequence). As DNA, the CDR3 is TGTGCCAGCAACTTTATGACAGGGGGCCATGAGCAGTTCTTC. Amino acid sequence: CASNFMTGGHEQFF.

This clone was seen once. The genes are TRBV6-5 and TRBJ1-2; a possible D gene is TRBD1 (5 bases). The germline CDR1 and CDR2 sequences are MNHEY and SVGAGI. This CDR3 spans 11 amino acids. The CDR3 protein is CALGQNYGYTF. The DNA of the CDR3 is TGTGCATTGGGGCAGAACTATGGCTACACCTTC.

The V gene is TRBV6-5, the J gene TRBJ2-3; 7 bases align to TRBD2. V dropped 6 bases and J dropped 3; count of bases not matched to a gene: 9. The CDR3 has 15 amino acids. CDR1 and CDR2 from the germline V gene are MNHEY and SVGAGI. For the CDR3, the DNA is TGTGCCAGCAGACGTCCGGCTAGCGGAACAGATACGCAGTATTTT. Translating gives CASRRPASGTDTQYF.

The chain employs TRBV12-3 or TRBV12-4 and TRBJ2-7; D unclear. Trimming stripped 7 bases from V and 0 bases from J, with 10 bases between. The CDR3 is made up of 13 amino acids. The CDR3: CASNPGSSYEQYF. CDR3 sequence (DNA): TGTGCCAGCAACCCGGGTAGCTCCTACGAGCAGTACTTC.

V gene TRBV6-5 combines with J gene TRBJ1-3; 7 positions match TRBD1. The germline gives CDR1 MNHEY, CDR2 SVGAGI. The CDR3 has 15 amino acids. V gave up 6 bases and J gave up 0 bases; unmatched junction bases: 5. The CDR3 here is CASRPRDSSGNTIYF. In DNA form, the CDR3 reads TGTGCCAGCAGACCCAGGGACAGCTCTGGAAACACCATATATTTT.

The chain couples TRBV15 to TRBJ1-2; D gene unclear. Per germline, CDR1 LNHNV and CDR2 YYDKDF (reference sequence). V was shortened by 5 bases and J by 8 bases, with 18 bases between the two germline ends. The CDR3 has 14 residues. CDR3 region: CATSGGGLFAGYTF. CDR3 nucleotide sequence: TGTGCCACCAGCGGAGGAGGTTTGTTCGCGGGCTACACCTTC.

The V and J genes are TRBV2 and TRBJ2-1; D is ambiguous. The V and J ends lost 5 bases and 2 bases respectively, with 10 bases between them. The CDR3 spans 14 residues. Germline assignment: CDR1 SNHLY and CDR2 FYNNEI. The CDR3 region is CASSPGAAYNEQFF. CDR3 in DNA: TGTGCCAGCAGTCCAGGCGCTGCCTACAATGAGCAGTTCTTC.

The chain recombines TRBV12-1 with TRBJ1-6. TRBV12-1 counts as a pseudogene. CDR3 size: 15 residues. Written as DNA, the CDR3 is TGTGCCAGCAGCTTTCTGAGGGCCTATAATTCACCCCTCCACTTT. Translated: CASSFLRAYNSPLHF.

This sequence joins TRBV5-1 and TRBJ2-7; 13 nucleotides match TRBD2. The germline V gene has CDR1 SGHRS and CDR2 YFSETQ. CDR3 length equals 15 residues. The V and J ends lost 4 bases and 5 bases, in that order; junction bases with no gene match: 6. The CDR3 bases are TGCGCCAGCAGCGCGGGGACTAGCGGGACTCACGAGCAGTACTTC. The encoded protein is CASSAGTSGTHEQYF. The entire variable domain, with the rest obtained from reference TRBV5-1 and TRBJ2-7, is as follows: KAGVTQTPRYLIKTRGQQVTLSCSPISGHRSVSWYQQTPGQGLQFLFEYFSETQRNKGNFPGRFSGRQFSNSRSEMNVSTLELGDSALYLCASSAGTSGTHEQYFGPGTRLTVT.

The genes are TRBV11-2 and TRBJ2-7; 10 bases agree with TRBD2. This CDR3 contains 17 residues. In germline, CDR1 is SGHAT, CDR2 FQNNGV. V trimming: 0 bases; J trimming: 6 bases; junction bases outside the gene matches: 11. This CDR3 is CASSLEMSGRGGGEQYF. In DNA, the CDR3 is TGTGCCAGCAGCTTAGAGATGAGCGGGAGGGGAGGGGGCGAGCAGTACTTC.

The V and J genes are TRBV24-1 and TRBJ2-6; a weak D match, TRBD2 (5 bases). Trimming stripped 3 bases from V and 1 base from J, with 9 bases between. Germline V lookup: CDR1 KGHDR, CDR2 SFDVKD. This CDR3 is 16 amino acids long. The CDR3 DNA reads TGTGCCACCAGTGATAGGAGGCCTTCTGGGGCCAACGTCCTGACTTTC. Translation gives CATSDRRPSGANVLTF.

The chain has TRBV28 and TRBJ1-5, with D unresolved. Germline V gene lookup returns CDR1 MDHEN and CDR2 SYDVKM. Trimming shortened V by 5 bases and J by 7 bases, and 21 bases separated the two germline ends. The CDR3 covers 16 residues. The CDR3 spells CASSPSLGGGGQPQHF. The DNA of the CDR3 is TGTGCCAGCAGTCCATCCCTGGGCGGTGGAGGACAGCCCCAGCATTTT.